The clone carrying this T cell receptor (beta chain) was seen many times. This CDR3 spans 12 amino acids. V was trimmed by 7 bases and J by 6 bases, leaving 11 bases between them. CDR1 is SGHTA and CDR2 is FQGNSA in the germline V gene. The sample is drawn from a study of T cell repertoires in cytomegalovirus infection. In TCRdb, the reads were re-called with MiXCR into one record per CDR3 protein. In the table there are approximately 190,000 distinct CDR3 sequences, 8% to 10% of which are singletons. The specimen sequenced was PBMCs. This TCR came from a human donor in good health (CMV status not recorded). Some clones in this sample may be carry-over from other donors' samples. This sequence joins TRBV7-2 and TRBJ2-3; D uncertain. The CDR3 is CASTNLGDTQYF. CDR3 DNA sequence: TGTGCCAGCACCAACCTTGGGGATACGCAGTATTTT.